This T cell receptor (beta chain) was recovered during a study of control samples from healthy donors and cancer patients. Clones were read by immunoSEQ multiplex PCR, and TCRdb kept only the in-frame ones, dropping some. The table lists 120,000 or so clones, 90% to 95% of them singletons. Trimming cost V 7 bases and J 4 bases, with 7 bases left between them. Germline CDR1 SNHLY, CDR2 FYNNEI. The CDR3 is made up of 11 amino acids. The chain combines TRBV2 with TRBJ1-1; D not certain. The sample taken for sequencing was blood. The clonotype originates from a woman aged 18 to 35 in good health. CDR3 sequence: CASNDRTEAFF. In nucleotides, the CDR3 is TGTGCCAGCAATGACCGCACTGAAGCTTTCTTT.